Below, one T cell receptor beta chain is given with its context. Its specificity is not known. TCRdb's copy holds only in-frame clones and misses some; the assay was immunoSEQ multiplex PCR. The sample yields about 150,000 clones, 88% seen once. While the first cohort had 600 to 850 subjects, the donors belonged to the separate validation cohort of roughly 130 subjects. This entry belongs to a study of cytomegalovirus exposure and HLA in healthy donors. The overall study: The same platform was used for the 120 validation repertoires and the roughly 640 first-cohort repertoires, a later analysis reported. Study findings and constraints: It was found in a later analysis that first-cohort TCR clusters tended to co-occur in the 100 to 150 validation repertoires. The study flagged around 160 TCR beta chains as cytomegalovirus-associated.

The V gene end was trimmed by 1 base and the J gene end by 3 bases; junction bases not matched to a gene: 3. The CDR3 has 15 residues. Per the germline V gene, CDR1 is SNHLY and CDR2 is FYNNEI. This chain uses TRBV2 with TRBJ2-1; the match to TRBD2 covers 7 bases. The source material was PBMCs. The receptor comes from a man younger than 30 in good health and CMV-seronegative. CDR3 DNA sequence: TGTGCCAGCAGTGAAGTCGGCGGGAGCTACAATGAGCAGTTCTTC. Amino acid sequence: CASSEVGGSYNEQFF.